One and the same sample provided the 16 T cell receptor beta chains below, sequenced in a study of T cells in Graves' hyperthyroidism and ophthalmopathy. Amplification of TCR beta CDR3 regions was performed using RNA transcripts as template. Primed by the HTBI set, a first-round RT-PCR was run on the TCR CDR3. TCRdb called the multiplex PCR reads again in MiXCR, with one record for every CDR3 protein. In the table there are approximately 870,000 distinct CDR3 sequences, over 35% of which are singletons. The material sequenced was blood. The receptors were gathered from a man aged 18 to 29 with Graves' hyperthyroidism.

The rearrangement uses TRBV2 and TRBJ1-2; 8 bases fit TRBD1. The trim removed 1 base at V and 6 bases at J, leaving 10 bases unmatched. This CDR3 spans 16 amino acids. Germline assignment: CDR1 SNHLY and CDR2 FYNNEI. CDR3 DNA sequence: TGTGCCAGCAGTGAAGGACAGGGGCTAGGAGGCCATGGCTACACCTTC. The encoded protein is CASSEGQGLGGHGYTF.

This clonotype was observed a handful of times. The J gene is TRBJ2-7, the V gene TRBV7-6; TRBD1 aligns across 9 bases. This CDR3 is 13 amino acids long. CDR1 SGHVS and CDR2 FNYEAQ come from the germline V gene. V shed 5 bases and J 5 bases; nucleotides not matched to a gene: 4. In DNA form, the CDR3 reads TGTGCCAGCAGCCCAACAGGGGGCAACGAGCAGTACTTC. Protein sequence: CASSPTGGNEQYF.

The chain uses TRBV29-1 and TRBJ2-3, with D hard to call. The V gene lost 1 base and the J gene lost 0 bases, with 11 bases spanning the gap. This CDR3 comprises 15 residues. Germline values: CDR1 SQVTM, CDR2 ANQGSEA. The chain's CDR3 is CSVEVATSSTDTQYF. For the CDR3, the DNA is TGCAGCGTTGAAGTCGCCACCTCTAGCACAGATACGCAGTATTTT.

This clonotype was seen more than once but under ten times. The CDR3 reads CASGLVGTVETQYF. The CDR3 DNA reads TGTGCTAGTGGTTTGGTAGGGACAGTTGAGACCCAGTACTTC. This chain uses TRBV12-5 with TRBJ2-5, with TRBD1 identical over 7 bases. Germline values: CDR1 LGHNT, CDR2 FRNRAP. The V segment lost 0 bases and the J segment 5 bases; nucleotides outside the gene matches: 3. The length of the CDR3 is 14 residues.

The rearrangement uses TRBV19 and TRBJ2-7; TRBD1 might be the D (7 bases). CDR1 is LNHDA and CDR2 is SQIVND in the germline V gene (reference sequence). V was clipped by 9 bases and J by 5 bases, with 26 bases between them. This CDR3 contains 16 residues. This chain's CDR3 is CASSLGGDSRGNEQYF. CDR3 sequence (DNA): TGTGCCAGCAGTTTAGGCGGGGACAGCCGGGGGAACGAGCAGTACTTC.

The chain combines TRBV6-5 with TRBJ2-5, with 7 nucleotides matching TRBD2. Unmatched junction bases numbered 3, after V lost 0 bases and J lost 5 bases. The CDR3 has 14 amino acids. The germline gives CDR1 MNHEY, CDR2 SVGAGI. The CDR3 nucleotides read TGTGCCAGCAGTTACTCGGGAGGGAGTGAGACCCAGTACTTC. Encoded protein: CASSYSGGSETQYF.

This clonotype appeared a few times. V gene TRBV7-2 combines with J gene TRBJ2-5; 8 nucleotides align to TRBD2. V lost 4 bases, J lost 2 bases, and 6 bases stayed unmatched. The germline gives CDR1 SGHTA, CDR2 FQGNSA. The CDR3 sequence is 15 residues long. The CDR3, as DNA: TGTGCCAGCAGCTACCTAGCGGGTTTACAAGAGACCCAGTACTTC. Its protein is CASSYLAGLQETQYF.

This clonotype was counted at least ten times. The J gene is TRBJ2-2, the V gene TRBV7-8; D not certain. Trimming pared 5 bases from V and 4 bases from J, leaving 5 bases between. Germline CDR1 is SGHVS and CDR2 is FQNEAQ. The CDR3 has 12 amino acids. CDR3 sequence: CASSRPTGELFF. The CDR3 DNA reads TGTGCCAGCAGCCGTCCCACCGGGGAGCTGTTTTTT. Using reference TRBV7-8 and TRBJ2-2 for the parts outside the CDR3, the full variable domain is GAGVSQSPRYKVAKRGQDVALRCDPISGHVSLFWYQQALGQGPEFLTYFQNEAQLDKSGLPSDRFFAERPEGSVSTLKIQRTQQEDSAVYLCASSRPTGELFFGEGSRLTVL.

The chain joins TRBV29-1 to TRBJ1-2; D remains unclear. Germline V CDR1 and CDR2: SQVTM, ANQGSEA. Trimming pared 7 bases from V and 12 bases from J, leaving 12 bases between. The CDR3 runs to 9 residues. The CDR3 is CSAETGNTF. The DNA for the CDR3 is TGCAGCGCCGAGACGGGAAACACCTTC.

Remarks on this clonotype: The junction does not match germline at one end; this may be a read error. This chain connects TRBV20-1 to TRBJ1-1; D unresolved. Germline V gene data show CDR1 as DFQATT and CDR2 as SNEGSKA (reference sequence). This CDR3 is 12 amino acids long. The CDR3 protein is CSPRAKNTEVFF. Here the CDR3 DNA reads TGCAGTCCCCGGGCCAAGAACACTGAAGTTTTCTTT.

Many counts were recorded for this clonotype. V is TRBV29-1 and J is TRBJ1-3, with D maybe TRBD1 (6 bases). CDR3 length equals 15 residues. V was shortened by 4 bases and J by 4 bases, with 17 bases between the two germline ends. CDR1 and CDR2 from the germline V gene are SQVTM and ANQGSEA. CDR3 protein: CSVVNPGESGNTIYF. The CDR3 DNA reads TGCAGCGTTGTTAACCCAGGGGAATCAGGAAACACCATATATTTT. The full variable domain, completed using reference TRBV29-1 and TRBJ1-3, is SAVISQKPSRDICQRGTSLTIQCQVDSQVTMMFWYRQQPGQSLTLIATANQGSEATYESGFVIDKFPISRPNLTFSTLTVSNMSPEDSSIYLCSVVNPGESGNTIYFGEGSWLTVV.

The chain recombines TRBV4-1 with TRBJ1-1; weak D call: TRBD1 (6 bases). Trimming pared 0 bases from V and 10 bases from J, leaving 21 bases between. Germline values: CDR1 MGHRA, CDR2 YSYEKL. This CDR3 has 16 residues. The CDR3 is CASSQEPRGARGLAFF. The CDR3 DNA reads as TGCGCCAGCAGCCAAGAACCCCGGGGGGCACGTGGGTTAGCTTTCTTT.

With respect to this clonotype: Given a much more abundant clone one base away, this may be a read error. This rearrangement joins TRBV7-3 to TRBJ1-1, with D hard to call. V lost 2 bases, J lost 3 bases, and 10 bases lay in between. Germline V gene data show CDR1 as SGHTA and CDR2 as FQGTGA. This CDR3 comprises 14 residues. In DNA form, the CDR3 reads TGTGCCAGCAGCTTAGAACCCCCCCACACTGAAGCTTTCTTT. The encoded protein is CASSLEPPHTEAFF.

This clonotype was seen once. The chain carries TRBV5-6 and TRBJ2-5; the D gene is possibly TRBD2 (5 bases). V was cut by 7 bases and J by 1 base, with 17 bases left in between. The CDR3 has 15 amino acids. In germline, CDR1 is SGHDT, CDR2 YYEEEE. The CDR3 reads CASGPLGATQETQYF. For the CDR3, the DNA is TGTGCCAGCGGCCCCTTGGGAGCGACCCAAGAGACCCAGTACTTC.

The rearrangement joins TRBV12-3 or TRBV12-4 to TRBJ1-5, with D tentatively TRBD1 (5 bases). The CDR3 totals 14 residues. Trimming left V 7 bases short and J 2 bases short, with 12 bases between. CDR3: CASTPGRGNQPQHF. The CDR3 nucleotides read TGTGCCAGCACCCCCGGCAGGGGCAATCAGCCCCAGCATTTT.

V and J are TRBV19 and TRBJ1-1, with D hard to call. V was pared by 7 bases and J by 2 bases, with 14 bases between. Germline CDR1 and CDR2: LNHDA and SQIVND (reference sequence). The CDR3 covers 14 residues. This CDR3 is CASNRNWGNTEAFF. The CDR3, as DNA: TGTGCCAGTAACCGAAATTGGGGAAACACTGAAGCTTTCTTT.